The 3 T cell receptor beta chains listed next were all sequenced from one sample in a study of beta chain features in type 1 diabetes. All of the isolated RNA was reverse transcribed, so expressed TCRB transcripts were sequenced. Generated by immunoSEQ multiplex PCR, the TCRdb table keeps only in-frame clones and is missing some. This table has 200,000 to 250,000 clones, 25% to 35% appearing once. The sample consisted of central memory CD4+ T cells from blood. Source of these receptors: a man aged 30 to 39 in good health.

The CDR3 sequence: CASSLAGAQAQFF. The CDR3 DNA reads TGTGCCAGCAGCTTAGCCGGGGCCCAGGCGCAGTTCTTC. The gene calls are TRBV7-9 and TRBJ2-1; either TRBD1 or TRBD2 may fit D (5 bases each). Germline V gives CDR1 SEHNR, CDR2 FQNEAQ (reference sequence). V lost 0 bases, J lost 12 bases, and 12 bases lay in between. The CDR3 spans 13 residues.

The V gene is TRBV5-1, the J gene TRBJ2-7, with TRBD1 as a possible D gene (6 bases). V lost 5 bases to trimming and J lost 3 bases, with 15 bases between them. Germline V gene lookup returns CDR1 SGHRS and CDR2 YFSETQ. This CDR3 has 14 amino acids. This CDR3 is CASRPGDRYYEQYF. The DNA for the CDR3 is TGCGCCAGCAGGCCAGGGGACCGATACTACGAGCAGTACTTC.

Only a few counts were recorded for this clone. This chain connects TRBV7-2 to TRBJ2-2, with 10 bases identical to TRBD2. The CDR3 is made up of 19 amino acids. V lost 5 bases and J lost 0; bases outside the gene matches: 12. From germline, CDR1 is SGHTA and CDR2 FQGNSA. The CDR3 DNA reads as TGTGCCAGCAGCCCCGCTCTCGGACTAGCGGCTTCGAACACCGGGGAGCTGTTTTTT. Its translation: CASSPALGLAASNTGELFF. Full variable domain (missing parts from reference TRBV7-2 and TRBJ2-2): GAGVSQSPSNKVTEKGKDVELRCDPISGHTALYWYRQSLGQGLEFLIYFQGNSAPDKSGLPSDRFSAERTGGSVSTLTIQRTQQEDSAVYLCASSPALGLAASNTGELFFGEGSRLTVL.